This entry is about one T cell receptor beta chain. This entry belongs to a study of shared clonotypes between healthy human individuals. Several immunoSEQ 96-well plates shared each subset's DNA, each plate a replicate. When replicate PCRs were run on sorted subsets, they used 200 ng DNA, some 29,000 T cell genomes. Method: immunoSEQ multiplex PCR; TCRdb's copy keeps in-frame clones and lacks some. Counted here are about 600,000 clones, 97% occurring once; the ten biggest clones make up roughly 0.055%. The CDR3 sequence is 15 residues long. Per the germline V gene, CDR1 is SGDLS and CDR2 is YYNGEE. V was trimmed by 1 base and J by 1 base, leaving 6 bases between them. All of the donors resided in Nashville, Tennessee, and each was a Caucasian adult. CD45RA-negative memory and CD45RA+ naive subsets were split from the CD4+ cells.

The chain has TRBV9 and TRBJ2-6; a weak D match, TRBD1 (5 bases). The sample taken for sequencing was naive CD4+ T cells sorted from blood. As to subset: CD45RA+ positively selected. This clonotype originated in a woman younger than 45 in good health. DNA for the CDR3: TGTGCCAGCAGCGTACCAGGGTCTGGGGCCAACGTCCTGACTTTC. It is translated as CASSVPGSGANVLTF. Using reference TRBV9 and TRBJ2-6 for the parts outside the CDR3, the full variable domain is DSGVTQTPKHLITATGQRVTLRCSPRSGDLSVYWYQQSLDQGLQFLIQYYNGEERAKGNILERFSAQQFPDLHSELNLSSLELGDSALYFCASSVPGSGANVLTFGAGSRLTVL.